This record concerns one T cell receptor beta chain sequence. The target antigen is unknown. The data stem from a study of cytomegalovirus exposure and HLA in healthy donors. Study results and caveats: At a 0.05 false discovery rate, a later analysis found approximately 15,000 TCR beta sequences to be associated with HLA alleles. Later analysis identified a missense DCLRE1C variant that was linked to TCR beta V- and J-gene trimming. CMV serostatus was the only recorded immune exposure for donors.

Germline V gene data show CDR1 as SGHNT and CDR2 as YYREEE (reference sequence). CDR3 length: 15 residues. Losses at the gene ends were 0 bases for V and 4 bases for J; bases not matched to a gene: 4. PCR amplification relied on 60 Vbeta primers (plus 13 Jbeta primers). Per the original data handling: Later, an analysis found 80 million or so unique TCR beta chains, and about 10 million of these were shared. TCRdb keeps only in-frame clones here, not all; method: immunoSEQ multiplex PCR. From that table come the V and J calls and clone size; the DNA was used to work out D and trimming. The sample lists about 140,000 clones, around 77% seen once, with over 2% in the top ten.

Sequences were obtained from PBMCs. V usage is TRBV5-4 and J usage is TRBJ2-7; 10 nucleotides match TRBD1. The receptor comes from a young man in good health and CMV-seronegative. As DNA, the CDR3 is TGTGCCAGCAGCTTGGCCGGGACAGGGGTATACGAGCAGTACTTC. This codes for CASSLAGTGVYEQYF.